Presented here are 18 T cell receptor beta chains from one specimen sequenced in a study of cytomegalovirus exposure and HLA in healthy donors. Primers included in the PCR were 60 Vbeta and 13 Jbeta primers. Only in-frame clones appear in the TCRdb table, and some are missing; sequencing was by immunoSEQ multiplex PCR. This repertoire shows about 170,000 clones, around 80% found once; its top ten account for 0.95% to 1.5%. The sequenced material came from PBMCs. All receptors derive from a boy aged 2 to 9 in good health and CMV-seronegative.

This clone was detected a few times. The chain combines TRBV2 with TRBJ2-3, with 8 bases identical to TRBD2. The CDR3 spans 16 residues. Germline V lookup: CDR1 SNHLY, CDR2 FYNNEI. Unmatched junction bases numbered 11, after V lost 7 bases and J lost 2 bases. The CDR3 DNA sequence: TGTGCCAGCACGGCGGGGGGTCAGATAGACACAGATACGCAGTATTTT. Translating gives CASTAGGQIDTDTQYF.

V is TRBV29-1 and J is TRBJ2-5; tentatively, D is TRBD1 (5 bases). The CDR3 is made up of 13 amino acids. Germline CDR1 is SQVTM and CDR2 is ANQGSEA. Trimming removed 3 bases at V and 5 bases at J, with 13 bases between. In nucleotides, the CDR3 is TGCAGCGTTGAGGGGCTTAGATCGGAGACCCAGTACTTC. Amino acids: CSVEGLRSETQYF.

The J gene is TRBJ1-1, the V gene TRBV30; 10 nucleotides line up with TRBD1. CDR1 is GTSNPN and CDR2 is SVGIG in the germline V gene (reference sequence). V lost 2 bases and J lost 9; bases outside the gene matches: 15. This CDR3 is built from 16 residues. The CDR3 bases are TGTGCCTGGAGTCACACGAAGACAGGGGGCGGTACTAAAGCTTTCTTT. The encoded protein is CAWSHTKTGGGTKAFF.

This CDR3 is CASSLGGGEEQFF. The CDR3 DNA reads TGTGCCAGCAGCTTAGGGGGCGGGGAAGAGCAGTTCTTC. This chain uses TRBV7-6 with TRBJ2-1; maybe TRBD2 (6 bases). Germline loops: CDR1 SGHVS, CDR2 FNYEAQ. This CDR3 is 13 amino acids long. Trimming removed 1 base from V and 10 bases from J, with 11 bases in between. Together with reference TRBV7-6 and TRBJ2-1, the CDR3 gives the full variable domain: GAGVSQSPRYKVTKRGQDVALRCDPISGHVSLYWYRQALGQGPEFLTYFNYEAQQDKSGLPNDRFSAERPEGSISTLTIQRTEQRDSAMYRCASSLGGGEEQFFGPGTRLTVL.

CDR3 DNA sequence: TGTGCCAGCCTCCTGCGGGGGTCGAGCTCCTACGAGCAGTACTTC. As protein: CASLLRGSSSYEQYF. V usage is TRBV2 and J usage is TRBJ2-5; 7 bases match TRBD2. The J call is in doubt because the DNA end fits TRBJ2-7 better. The CDR3 spans 15 residues. Germline CDR1 SNHLY, CDR2 FYNNEI.

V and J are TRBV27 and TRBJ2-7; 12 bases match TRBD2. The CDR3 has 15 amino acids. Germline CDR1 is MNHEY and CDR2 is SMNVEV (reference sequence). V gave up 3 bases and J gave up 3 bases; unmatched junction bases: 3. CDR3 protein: CASSFRLAGDYEQYF. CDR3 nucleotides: TGTGCCAGCAGTTTCCGACTAGCGGGAGACTACGAGCAGTACTTC.

CDR3 sequence: CASSPSAGANTGELFF. In DNA form, the CDR3 reads TGTGCCAGCTCACCATCGGCGGGGGCTAACACCGGGGAGCTGTTTTTT. V usage is TRBV18 and J usage is TRBJ2-2; weak D call: TRBD2 (7 bases). The CDR3 covers 16 residues. Germline V gene lookup returns CDR1 KGHSH and CDR2 LQKENI. V shed 2 bases and J shed 2 bases, with 12 bases lying between them.

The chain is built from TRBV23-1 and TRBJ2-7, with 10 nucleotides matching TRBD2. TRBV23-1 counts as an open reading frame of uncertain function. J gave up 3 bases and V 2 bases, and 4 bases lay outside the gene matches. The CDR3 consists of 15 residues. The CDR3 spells CASSQLAGAIYEQYV. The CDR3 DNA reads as TGCGCCAGCAGTCAACTAGCGGGGGCCATCTACGAGCAGTACGTC.

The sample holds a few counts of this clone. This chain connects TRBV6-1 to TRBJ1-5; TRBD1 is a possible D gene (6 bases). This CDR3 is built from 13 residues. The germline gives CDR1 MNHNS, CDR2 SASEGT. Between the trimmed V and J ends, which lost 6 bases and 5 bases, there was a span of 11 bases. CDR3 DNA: TGTGCCAGCAGGGACCACAGGGATCAGCCCCAGCATTTT. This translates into CASRDHRDQPQHF.

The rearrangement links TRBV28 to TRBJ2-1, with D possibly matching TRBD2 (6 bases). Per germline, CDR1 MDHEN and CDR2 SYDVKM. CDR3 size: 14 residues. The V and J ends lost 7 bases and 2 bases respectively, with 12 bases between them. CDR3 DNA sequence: TGTGCCAGCACGAGCGGGCCGACCTACAATGAGCAGTTCTTC. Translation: CASTSGPTYNEQFF.

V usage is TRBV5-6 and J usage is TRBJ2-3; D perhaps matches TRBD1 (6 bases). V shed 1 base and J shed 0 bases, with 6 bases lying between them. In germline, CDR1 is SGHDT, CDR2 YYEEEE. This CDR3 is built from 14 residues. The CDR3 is CASSLQGSTDTQYF. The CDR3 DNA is TGTGCCAGCAGCTTGCAGGGGAGCACAGATACGCAGTATTTT.

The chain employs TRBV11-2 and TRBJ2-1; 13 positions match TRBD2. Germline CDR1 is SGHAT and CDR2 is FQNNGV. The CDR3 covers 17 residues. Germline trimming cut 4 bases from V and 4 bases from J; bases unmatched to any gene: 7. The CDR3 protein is CASSSVGLAGSYNEQFF. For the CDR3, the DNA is TGTGCCAGCAGCTCAGTGGGACTAGCGGGATCATACAATGAGCAGTTCTTC.

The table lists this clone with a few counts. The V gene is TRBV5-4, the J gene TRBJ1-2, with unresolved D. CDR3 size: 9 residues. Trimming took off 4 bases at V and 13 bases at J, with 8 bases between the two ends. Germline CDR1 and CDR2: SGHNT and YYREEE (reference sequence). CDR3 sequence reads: CASSPPVTF. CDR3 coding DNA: TGTGCCAGCAGCCCCCCGGTCACCTTC.

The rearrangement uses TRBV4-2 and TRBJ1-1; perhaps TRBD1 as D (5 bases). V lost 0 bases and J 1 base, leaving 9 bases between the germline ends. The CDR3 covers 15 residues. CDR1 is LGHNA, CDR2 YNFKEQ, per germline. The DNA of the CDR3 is TGTGCCAGCAGCCAAGATGACAGTGGGAACACTGAAGCTTTCTTT. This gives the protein CASSQDDSGNTEAFF.

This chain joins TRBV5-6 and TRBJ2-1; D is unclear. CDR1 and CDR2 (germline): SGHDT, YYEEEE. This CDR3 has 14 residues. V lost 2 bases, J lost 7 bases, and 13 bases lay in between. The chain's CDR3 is CASSFSVNGNEQFF. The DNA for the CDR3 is TGTGCCAGCAGCTTTTCGGTTAACGGGAATGAGCAGTTCTTC.

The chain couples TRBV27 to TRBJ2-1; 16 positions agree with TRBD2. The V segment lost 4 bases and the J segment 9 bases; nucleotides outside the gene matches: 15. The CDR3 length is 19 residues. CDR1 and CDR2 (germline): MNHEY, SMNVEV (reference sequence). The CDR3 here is CASSSFRGGGLAGGIEQFF. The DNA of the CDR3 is TGTGCCAGCAGTTCATTTCGGGGTGGGGGACTAGCGGGAGGGATTGAGCAGTTCTTC.

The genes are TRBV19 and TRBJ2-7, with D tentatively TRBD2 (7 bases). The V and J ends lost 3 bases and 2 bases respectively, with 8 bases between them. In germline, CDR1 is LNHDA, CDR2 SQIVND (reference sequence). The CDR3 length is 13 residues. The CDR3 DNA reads TGTGCCAGTAGTATGGGGGGGCCCTACGAGCAGTACTTC. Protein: CASSMGGPYEQYF.

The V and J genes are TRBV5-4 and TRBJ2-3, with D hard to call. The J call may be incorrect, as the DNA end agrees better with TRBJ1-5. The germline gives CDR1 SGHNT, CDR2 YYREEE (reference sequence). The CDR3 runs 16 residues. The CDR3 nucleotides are TGTGCCAGCAGCTTGGGACTAGCGGGGAGCACAGATACGCAGCATTTT. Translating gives CASSLGLAGSTDTQHF.